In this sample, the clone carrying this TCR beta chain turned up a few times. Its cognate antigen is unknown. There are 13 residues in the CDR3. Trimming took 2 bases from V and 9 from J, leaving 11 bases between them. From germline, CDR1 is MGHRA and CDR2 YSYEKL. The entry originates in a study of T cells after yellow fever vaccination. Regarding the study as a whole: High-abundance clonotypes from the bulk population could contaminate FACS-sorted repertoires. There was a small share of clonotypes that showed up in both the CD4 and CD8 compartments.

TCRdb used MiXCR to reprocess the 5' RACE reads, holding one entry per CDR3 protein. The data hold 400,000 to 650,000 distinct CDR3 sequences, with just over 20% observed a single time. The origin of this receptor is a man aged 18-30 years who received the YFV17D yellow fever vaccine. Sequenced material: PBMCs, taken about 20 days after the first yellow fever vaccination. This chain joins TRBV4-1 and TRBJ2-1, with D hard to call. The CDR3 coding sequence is TGCGCCAGCAGCCAACTTTCTGATCGTGAGCAGTTCTTC. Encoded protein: CASSQLSDREQFF.